This is a list of T cell receptor beta chains from one sample in a study of CD8+CD57+ T cells in acquired aplastic anemia. One entry per CDR3 protein results from TCRdb running MiXCR on the reads. The sample lists about 150,000 distinct CDR3 sequences; about 48% were seen once. The sample consisted of sorted CD4+, CD8+, or CD8+CD57+ T cells (not recorded which) from PBMCs. These TCRs come from a human donor with aplastic anemia. Each CDR3 is given with its conserved first and last residue. D genes are given only for firm matches. A clone size is listed for some rows: how often the clone was seen (once, few, many), or a class if it is expanded.

>many|TRBJ2-1|TRBV4-1|TRBD2
TGCGCCAGCAGCCAAGATGAGCGGACTAGCGTCTATGAGCAGTTCTTC
CASSQDERTSVYEQFF
>.|TRBJ2-1|TRBV7-3|.
TGTGCCTGCAGCTTATCTCCCCAAAGCTCCTACAATGAGCAGTTCTTC
CACSLSPQSSYNEQFF
>few|TRBJ2-3|TRBV2|.
TGTGCCAGCAGTGATAACACAGATACGCAGTATTTT
CASSDNTDTQYF
>.|TRBJ1-4|TRBV7-6|TRBD1
TGTGCCAGCAGCTTAGGAGCAGGGGGTTATGAAAAACTGTTTTTT
CASSLGAGGYEKLFF
>few|TRBJ2-2|TRBV6-1|.
TGTGCCAGCACCCCCTGGGCCGGGGGCACCGGGGAGCTGTTTTTT
CASTPWAGGTGELFF
>.|TRBJ2-1|TRBV19|.
TGTGCCAGTAGTATTTGGCAGGGCAAAGGCAATGAGCAGTTCTTC
CASSIWQGKGNEQFF
>few|TRBJ2-7|TRBV7-2|.
TGTGCCAGCAGCTTAGCGCAATACGAGCAGCACTTC
CASSLAQYEQHF
>.|TRBJ2-1|TRBV4-3|.
TGCGCCAGCAGCCAAGACCCGGGGGCCTATAATGAGCAGTTCTTC
CASSQDPGAYNEQFF
>many|TRBJ2-7|TRBV6-1|.
TGTGCCAGCAGCCCCGGGGCCCCGACCTACGAGCAGTACTTC
CASSPGAPTYEQYF
>.|TRBJ2-2|TRBV7-7|.
TGTGCTAGCAGCTTGGCCTTTAATGGCGGGGAGCTGTTTTTT
CASSLAFNGGELFF
>.|TRBJ2-5|TRBV12-3/TRBV12-4|TRBD2
TGTGCCAGCGGCCTTAGCGGGTCGGGGGAGACCCAGTACTTC
CASGLSGSGETQYF
>.|TRBJ1-4|TRBV15|TRBD1
TGTGCCACCAGCTCCGACAGGGGTAGTGAAAAACTGTTTTTT
CATSSDRGSEKLFF
>many|TRBJ2-1|TRBV6-4|.
TGTGCCAGCACGGAGGGGAATGAGCAGTTCTTC
CASTEGNEQFF
>.|TRBJ2-5|TRBV5-8|TRBD2
TGTGCCAGCAGCTTGGGAGGCGGGAGTGAGACCCAGTACTTC
CASSLGGGSETQYF
>.|TRBJ1-6|TRBV4-2|TRBD1
TGTGCCAGCAGCCGGGGACAGGGAGATTCACCCCTCCACTTT
CASSRGQGDSPLHF
>many|TRBJ2-3|TRBV7-6|TRBD2
TGTGCCAGCATGGCGGGGGGGGGCACAGATACGCAGTATTTT
CASMAGGGTDTQYF
>many|TRBJ2-5|TRBV5-6|TRBD2
TGTGCCAGCAGCTTGGGTGGCGGGGGGCTTCAAGAGACCCAGTACTTC
CASSLGGGGLQETQYF
>many|TRBJ1-3|TRBV10-2|TRBD1
TGCGCCAGTGGACAGGGAGGGGGAAACACCATATATTTT
CASGQGGGNTIYF
>few|TRBJ1-1|TRBV7-9|TRBD1
TGTGCCAGCACCAGCGGACAGGCTGAAGCTTTCTTT
CASTSGQAEAFF
>.|TRBJ2-2|TRBV25-1|.
TGTGCCAGCACACCCTCGACAAGGGGTGCTAACACCGGGGAGCTGTTTTTT
CASTPSTRGANTGELFF
>once|TRBJ2-5|TRBV20-1|.
TGCAGTGCTAGAAACAGTTCCAAAGAGACCCAGTACTTC
CSARNSSKETQYF
>.|TRBJ1-5|TRBV2|.
TGTGCCAGCACTGGGACGTTGGGCAATCAGCCCCAGCATTTT
CASTGTLGNQPQHF
>many|TRBJ2-1|TRBV12-3/TRBV12-4|.
TGTGCCAGCAGTTTTGTGGGGGCGCGGAGGAATGAGCAGTTCTTC
CASSFVGARRNEQFF
>.|TRBJ2-1|TRBV7-8|TRBD1
TGTGCCAGCAGCGTAGACGGGACAGGTATTTACAATGAGCAGTTCTTC
CASSVDGTGIYNEQFF
>.|TRBJ2-7|TRBV20-1|.
TGCAGTGCTAGAGATCTGGCGGGGAGATCCTACTACGAGCAGTACTTC
CSARDLAGRSYYEQYF
>many|TRBJ2-1|TRBV20-1|TRBD2
TGCAGTGCTAGAGATCGCGGAACTAGCGGGGGGCAACAGTTCTTC
CSARDRGTSGGQQFF
>.|TRBJ2-1|TRBV4-3|.
TGCGCCAGCAGCCATGGGACAAATCTTTGGGGGTCGTCGGAGCAGTTCTTC
CASSHGTNLWGSSEQFF
>.|TRBJ2-7|TRBV4-2|.
TGTGCCAGCAGCCAAGTCGGTTCTCCCTTAGGCGAGCAGTACTTC
CASSQVGSPLGEQYF
>many|TRBJ1-1|TRBV6-1|.
TGTGCCAGCAGTGACGTGGGGTGGGGGAACACTGAAGCTTTCTTT
CASSDVGWGNTEAFF
>.|TRBJ1-5|TRBV2|TRBD1
TGTGCCAGCAGCAGCTCCGGGACAGGGTATCAGCCCCAGCATTTT
CASSSSGTGYQPQHF
>.|TRBJ1-6|TRBV2|.
TGTGCCAGCAGTGAAGCTGGTGGTTCACCCCTCCACTTT
CASSEAGGSPLHF
>.|TRBJ2-1|TRBV4-2|.
TGTGCCAGCAGCCCGACACCGGGACCCACCCTCTACAATGAGCAGTTCTTC
CASSPTPGPTLYNEQFF
>many|TRBJ2-7|TRBV20-1|.
TGCAGTGCTAGAGCCGAACAGGACTTTGGAGAGCAGTACTTC
CSARAEQDFGEQYF
>.|TRBJ2-5|TRBV20-1|.
TGCAGTGCCCAAATCATGACGGCACAAGAGACCCAGTACTTC
CSAQIMTAQETQYF
>many|TRBJ2-1|TRBV7-9|.
TGTGCCAGCAGCGCGACACCTTACAATGAGCAGTTCTTC
CASSATPYNEQFF
>.|TRBJ2-2|TRBV27|.
TGTGCCAGCAGTGCCCCGAAGAGGGAGCTGTTTTTT
CASSAPKRELFF
>.|TRBJ1-6|TRBV15|.
TGTGCCACCAGCAGTGAAGGGGGGGGGAGAATTCAACCCCTCCACTTT
CATSSEGGGRIQPLHF
>.|TRBJ1-6|TRBV19|.
TGTGCCAGTAGTTTAAACATTGGACCCGATAATTCACCCCTCCACTTT
CASSLNIGPDNSPLHF
>.|TRBJ1-1|TRBV2|.
TGTGCCAGCAAGAGTCAGGGAATAACTGAAGCTTTCTTT
CASKSQGITEAFF
>.|TRBJ2-5|TRBV10-2|.
TGCGCCAGCAGAGGGCCTCAAGAGACCCAGTACTTC
CASRGPQETQYF
>once|TRBJ2-3|TRBV20-1|.
TGCAGTGCTAGAGATCCCGCCCGAGGGACAGATACGCAGTATTTT
CSARDPARGTDTQYF
>many|TRBJ2-3|TRBV7-6|.
TGTGCCAGCAGCTTAGAAGGGGGGGCCGAAGATACGCAGTATTTT
CASSLEGGAEDTQYF
>many|TRBJ2-2|TRBV7-6|TRBD1
TGTGCCAGCAGCTTAGTGGGACAGGCATTAAACGGGGAGCTGTTTTTT
CASSLVGQALNGELFF
>.|TRBJ2-7|TRBV10-3|TRBD1
TGTGCCATCAGTCCGCGGGACAGGGGCTACGAGCAGTACTTC
CAISPRDRGYEQYF
>.|TRBJ2-1|TRBV19|.
TGTGCCAGTAGCTTTAACGACAATGAGCAGTTCTTC
CASSFNDNEQFF
>few|TRBJ2-2|TRBV19|.
TGTGCCAGTAGTATAACCGGGGAGCTGTTTTTT
CASSITGELFF
>many|TRBJ2-7|TRBV27|TRBD1
TGTGCCAGCAGTTTGCCAGGGGGCGAGCAGTACTTC
CASSLPGGEQYF
>.|TRBJ2-5|TRBV19|.
TGTGCCAGTAGTATTTGGGGTTCCGAGACCCAGTACTTC
CASSIWGSETQYF
>.|TRBJ2-2|TRBV5-6|TRBD1
TGTGCCAGCAGCTCCCCCGACAGGGCGGACACCGGGGAGCTGTTTTTT
CASSSPDRADTGELFF
>many|TRBJ2-7|TRBV20-1|TRBD1
TGCAGTGCCCGGGGACAGGAAAGCTCCTACGAGCAGTACTTC
CSARGQESSYEQYF
>many|TRBJ1-1|TRBV25-1|.
TGTGCCAGCAGCTACAGGGTAGAAACTGAAGCTTTCTTT
CASSYRVETEAFF
>.|TRBJ1-2|TRBV19|.
TGTGCCAGTAGTATGACCGGCGGAGGCTACACCTTC
CASSMTGGGYTF
>few|TRBJ2-5|TRBV10-3|.
TGTGCCATCGCCGAAGGGGTTGCCCAAGAGACCCAGTACTTC
CAIAEGVAQETQYF
>.|TRBJ1-3|TRBV10-1|.
TGCGCCAGCAGTCCCAGGGTGGCTGGAAACACCATATATTTT
CASSPRVAGNTIYF